The rows below give T cell receptor beta chains drawn from one sample of a study of human T cells and chemical hapten exposure. TCRdb ran MiXCR on the RACE reads and lists one entry per CDR3 protein. The profile shows 150,000 to 200,000 distinct CDR3 sequences, around 30% of them singletons. Sequences were derived from whole blood, sampled in connection with sensitization to the hapten diphenylcyclopropenone (DPC). The receptors derive from a woman aged 18-29 years with alopecia areata. Some clones in this sample may be carry-over from other donors' samples. CDR3s include the opening cysteine and the closing phenylalanine or tryptophan. D genes are given only for firm matches. Clone size is stated in some rows and not others, as once, few, many or a class when expanded.

V	size	J	D	DNA	CDR3
TRBV25-1	NA	TRBJ2-7	TRBD2	TGTGCCAGCATTAGCGGGGGCCCGGGGGAGCAGTACTTC	CASISGGPGEQYF
TRBV5-4	NA	TRBJ2-7	TRBD2	TGTGCCAGCAGCTTTGGGGGGGCCTACGAGCAGTACTTC	CASSFGGAYEQYF
TRBV2	once	TRBJ2-5	NA	TGTGCCAGCAGTGTGTGGTCAGAGACCCAGTACTTC	CASSVWSETQYF
TRBV7-2	NA	TRBJ1-1	TRBD1	TGTGCCAGCAGCCCACCACAGGGGGTTAGAACTGAAGCTTTCTTT	CASSPPQGVRTEAFF
TRBV10-3	few	TRBJ2-7	NA	TGTGCCATCAGTGAATCAGGACAAATATACGAGCAGTACTTC	CAISESGQIYEQYF
TRBV7-9	few	TRBJ2-4	TRBD2	TGTGCCAGCAGCTTCGGACTAGCGGGAAATAGGGGAAACATTCAGTACTTC	CASSFGLAGNRGNIQYF
TRBV4-2	NA	TRBJ1-1	NA	TGTGCCAGCAGCCCCGGGGCAGGGAACACTGAAGCTTTCTTT	CASSPGAGNTEAFF
TRBV2	few	TRBJ2-3	TRBD2	TGTGCCAGCAGTGAAGAAGTAGCGGGAGCAGATACGCAGTATTTT	CASSEEVAGADTQYF
TRBV6-5	many	TRBJ2-7	NA	TGTGCCAGCGGTACAGGCCTCTCCTACGAGCAGTACTTC	CASGTGLSYEQYF
TRBV27	NA	TRBJ2-5	NA	TGTGCCGCAGGACTCGAGACCCAGTACTTC	CAAGLETQYF
TRBV3-1	few	TRBJ2-7	NA	TGTGCCAGCAGCCAAGACCCAGGCCTTTCCTACGAGCAGTACTTC	CASSQDPGLSYEQYF
TRBV7-9	NA	TRBJ2-5	NA	TGTGCCAGCAGCCTGTCGGAGGGGATCCAAGAGACCCAGTACTTC	CASSLSEGIQETQYF
TRBV5-5	few	TRBJ1-5	TRBD1	TGTGCCAGCTCACCCGGGACAGGGATCCAGCCCCAGCATTTT	CASSPGTGIQPQHF
TRBV7-9	many	TRBJ1-1	NA	TGTGCCAGCAGCTTATCGGGGGCCACTGAAGCTTTCTTT	CASSLSGATEAFF
TRBV9	many	TRBJ1-2	NA	TGTGCCACCGGGGCAGACTATGGCTACACCTTC	CATGADYGYTF
TRBV20-1	NA	TRBJ1-5	TRBD1	TGCAGTGCCTCGACAGGGGCGAATCAGCCCCAGCATTTT	CSASTGANQPQHF
TRBV6-6	NA	TRBJ1-5	NA	TGTGCCAGCAGTATGCAGGGAAGCAATCAGCCCCAGCATTTT	CASSMQGSNQPQHF
TRBV9	NA	TRBJ1-2	NA	TGTGCCAGCAGCGGGAATAGGGCCGACTATGGCTACACCTTC	CASSGNRADYGYTF
TRBV27	NA	TRBJ2-5	NA	TGTGCCAGCAGTTTATGGGCGGGGAGCCAAGAGACCCAGTACTTC	CASSLWAGSQETQYF
TRBV3-1	NA	TRBJ1-1	NA	TGTGCCAGCAGCCAAGATGTACGTCCGGGTGAAGCTTTCTTT	CASSQDVRPGEAFF
TRBV11-2	NA	TRBJ1-5	NA	TGTGCCAGCAGTTCCCCCGGGCGGCCCCAGCATTTT	CASSSPGRPQHF
TRBV7-2	NA	TRBJ2-2	NA	TGTGCCAGCAGCTGGCAGGCCACCGGGGAGCTGTTTTTT	CASSWQATGELFF
TRBV9	NA	TRBJ2-7	NA	TGTGCCAGCAGCGTAGAGGTCAACTCCTACGAGCAGTACTTC	CASSVEVNSYEQYF
TRBV7-9	many	TRBJ2-7	TRBD1	TGTGCCAGCAGCCGACCGACAGGGCCCCACGAGCAGTACTTC	CASSRPTGPHEQYF
TRBV7-3	few	TRBJ2-1	NA	TGTGCCAGCAGCTCCAGTAACAATGAGCAGTTCTTC	CASSSSNNEQFF
TRBV18	NA	TRBJ1-1	TRBD1	TGTGCCAGCTCACAGACAGGGGGTAACGCTGAAGCTTTCTTT	CASSQTGGNAEAFF
TRBV10-3	NA	TRBJ1-1	NA	TGTGCCATCCAGGGGACGCCAAACACTGAAGCTTTCTTT	CAIQGTPNTEAFF
TRBV4-1	few	TRBJ2-3	NA	TGCGCCAGCAGCGACGAGGGGAAAAGCACAGATACGCAGTATTTT	CASSDEGKSTDTQYF
TRBV15	few	TRBJ1-1	NA	TGTGCCACCAGCCGAAGCGCAGTGAACACTGAAGCTTTCTTT	CATSRSAVNTEAFF
TRBV7-9	many	TRBJ1-3	NA	TGTGCCAGCAGCTTTTCCGTCTCTGGAAACACCATATATTTT	CASSFSVSGNTIYF
TRBV11-2	NA	TRBJ2-2	TRBD2	TGTGCCAGCAGCTTAGACCGGGGACTAGTGCTTCCCACCGGGGAGCTGTTTTTT	CASSLDRGLVLPTGELFF
TRBV4-1	few	TRBJ2-7	NA	TGCGCCAGCAGCCAATCCTCCGGGACACTAAACGAGCAGTACTTC	CASSQSSGTLNEQYF
TRBV7-2	NA	TRBJ2-3	NA	TGTGCCAGCAGCTCCGGGGGGCAAACAGATACGCAGTATTTT	CASSSGGQTDTQYF
TRBV4-1	few	TRBJ1-5	NA	TGCGCCAGCAGCCAGGGATATAGCAATCAGCCCCAGCATTTT	CASSQGYSNQPQHF
TRBV4-1	few	TRBJ1-1	NA	TGCGCCAGCAGCCAAGAGCGTCGGATAAACACTGAAGCTTTCTTT	CASSQERRINTEAFF
TRBV20-1	NA	TRBJ2-3	NA	TGCAGTGCTAGGCAATCCGGCGATACGCAGTATTTT	CSARQSGDTQYF
TRBV5-4	few	TRBJ2-7	TRBD1	TGTGCCAGCAGCTTACGACAGGGGGCGGACCACGAGCAGTACTTC	CASSLRQGADHEQYF
TRBV28	many	TRBJ2-7	NA	TGTGCCAGCAGCTTAAGCGGGTACGAGCAGTACTTC	CASSLSGYEQYF
TRBV6-5	NA	TRBJ2-3	TRBD2	TGTGCCAGCAGCCAACGTAGCGGGGGGACAGATACGCAGTATTTT	CASSQRSGGTDTQYF
TRBV9	NA	TRBJ2-1	TRBD2	TGTGCCAGCAGCGAAAGCGGGACTAGTATCAATGAGCAGTTCTTC	CASSESGTSINEQFF
TRBV7-9	NA	TRBJ2-5	NA	TGTGCCAGCAGCTTAGCGCCGGTCCAAGAGACCCAGTACTTC	CASSLAPVQETQYF
TRBV6-2/TRBV6-3	NA	TRBJ2-2	NA	TGTGCCAGCAGTGATTCTAGAAGGGGCGGGGAGCTGTTTTTT	CASSDSRRGGELFF
TRBV5-6	few	TRBJ2-1	NA	TGTGCCAGCAGCTTGGCCTTGACAGGAAATGAGCAGTTCTTC	CASSLALTGNEQFF
TRBV5-6	NA	TRBJ2-7	TRBD1	TGTGCCAGCAGCCGCTCACAGGGGGCCTACGAGCAGTACTTC	CASSRSQGAYEQYF
TRBV2	few	TRBJ2-1	TRBD2	TGTGCCAGTATCGGTAGCGGGAGTCTTAATGAGCAGTTCTTC	CASIGSGSLNEQFF
TRBV11-2	NA	TRBJ1-5	TRBD1	TGTGCCAGCAGCGCAGGGGGCGTGGGTGTGCTCAATCAGCCCCAGCATTTT	CASSAGGVGVLNQPQHF